This T cell receptor (beta chain) was documented in a study of cytomegalovirus exposure and HLA in healthy donors. Across the whole study: Of about 390 genotyped donors, around 86% grouped in the Caucasian-associated ancestry cluster. General study results and limits: For TCR beta chains, V- and J-gene trimming was later linked to a missense DCLRE1C variant.

In germline, CDR1 is SGHNT, CDR2 YYREEE (reference sequence). The CDR3 totals 14 residues. The V gene lost 0 bases and the J gene lost 8 bases, with 11 bases spanning the gap. The PCR was carried out with 60 Vbeta primers and 13 Jbeta primers. This table comes from immunoSEQ multiplex PCR, and its TCRdb copy is limited to in-frame clones, with some not included. The repertoire holds under 45,000 clones, with approximately 77% as singletons. The donors gave bone marrow, and they were healthy. Donors counted as nominally healthy when sampled, yet unrecorded immune exposures were likely. This clone was found a few times. The antigen remains unidentified.

Sequenced: PBMCs. The TCR was taken from a man between 25 and 39 years old in good health and CMV-seronegative. This chain uses TRBV5-4 with TRBJ1-4, with a tentative D call TRBD1 (5 bases). The chain's CDR3 is CASSLAGGREKLFF. CDR3 sequence (DNA): TGTGCCAGCAGCTTGGCGGGGGGTAGGGAAAAACTGTTTTTT.